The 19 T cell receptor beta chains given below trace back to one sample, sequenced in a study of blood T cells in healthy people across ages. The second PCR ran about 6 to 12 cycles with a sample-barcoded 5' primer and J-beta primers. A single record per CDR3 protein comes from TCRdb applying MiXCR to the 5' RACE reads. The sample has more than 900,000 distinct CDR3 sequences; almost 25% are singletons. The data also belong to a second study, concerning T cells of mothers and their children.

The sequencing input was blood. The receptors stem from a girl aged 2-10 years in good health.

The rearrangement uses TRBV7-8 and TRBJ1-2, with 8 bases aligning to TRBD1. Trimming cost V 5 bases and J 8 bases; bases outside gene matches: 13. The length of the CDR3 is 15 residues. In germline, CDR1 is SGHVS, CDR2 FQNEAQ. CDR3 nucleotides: TGTGCCAGCAGCCCTCTAGAAGGACAGGGTAGAGGCTACACCTTC. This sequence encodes CASSPLEGQGRGYTF.

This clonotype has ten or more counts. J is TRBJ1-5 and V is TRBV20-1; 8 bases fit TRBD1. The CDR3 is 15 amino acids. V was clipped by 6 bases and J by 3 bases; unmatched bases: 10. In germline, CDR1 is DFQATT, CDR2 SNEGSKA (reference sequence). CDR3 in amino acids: CSATKGQALNQPQHF. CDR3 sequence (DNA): TGCAGTGCGACCAAGGGACAGGCCCTCAATCAGCCCCAGCATTTT.

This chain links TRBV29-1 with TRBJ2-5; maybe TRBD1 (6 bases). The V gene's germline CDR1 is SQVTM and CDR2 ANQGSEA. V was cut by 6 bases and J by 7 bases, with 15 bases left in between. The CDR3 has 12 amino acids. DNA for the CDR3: TGCAGCGTGGACAGCCCCGAAACGACCCAGTACTTC. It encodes CSVDSPETTQYF.

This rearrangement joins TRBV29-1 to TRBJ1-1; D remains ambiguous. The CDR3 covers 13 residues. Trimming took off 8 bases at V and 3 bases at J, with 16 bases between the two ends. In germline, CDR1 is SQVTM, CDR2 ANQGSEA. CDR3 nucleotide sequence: TGCAGCTCCCAGGCCCTAAGGGACACTGAAGCTTTCTTT. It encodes CSSQALRDTEAFF.

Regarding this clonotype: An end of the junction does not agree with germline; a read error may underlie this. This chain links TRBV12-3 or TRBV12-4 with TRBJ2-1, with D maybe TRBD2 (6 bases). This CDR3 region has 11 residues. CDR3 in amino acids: CATGALETRYF. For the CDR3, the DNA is TGTGCCACGGGAGCCCTCGAGACCCGGTACTTC.

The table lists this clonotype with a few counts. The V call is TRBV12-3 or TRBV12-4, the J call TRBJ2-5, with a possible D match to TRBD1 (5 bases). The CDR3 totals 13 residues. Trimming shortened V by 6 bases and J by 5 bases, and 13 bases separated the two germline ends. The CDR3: CASRSGFGETQYF. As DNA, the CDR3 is TGTGCCAGCAGATCAGGGTTCGGCGAGACCCAGTACTTC.

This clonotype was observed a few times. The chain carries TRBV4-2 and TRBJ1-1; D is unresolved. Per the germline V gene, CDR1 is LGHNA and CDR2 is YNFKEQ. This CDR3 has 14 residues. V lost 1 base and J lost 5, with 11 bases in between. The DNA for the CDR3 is TGTGCCAGCAGCCAAGGGGAAGTCAGTACTGAAGCTTTCTTT. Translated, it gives CASSQGEVSTEAFF.

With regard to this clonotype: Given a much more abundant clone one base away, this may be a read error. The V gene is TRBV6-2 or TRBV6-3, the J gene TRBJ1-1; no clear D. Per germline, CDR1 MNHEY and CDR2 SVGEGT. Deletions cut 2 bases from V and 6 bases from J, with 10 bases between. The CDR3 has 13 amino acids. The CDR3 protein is CASSYRLHAEAFF. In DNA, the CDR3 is TGTGCCAGCAGTTACCGGCTGCACGCTGAAGCTTTCTTT.

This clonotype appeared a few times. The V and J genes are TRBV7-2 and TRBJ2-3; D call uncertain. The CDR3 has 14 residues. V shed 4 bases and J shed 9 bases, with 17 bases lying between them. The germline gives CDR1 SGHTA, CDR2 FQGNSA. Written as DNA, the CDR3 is TGTGCCAGCAGCTACGCCCCCGCAGGCGGCACGCAGTATTTT. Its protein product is CASSYAPAGGTQYF. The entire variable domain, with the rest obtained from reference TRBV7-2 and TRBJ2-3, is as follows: GAGVSQSPSNKVTEKGKDVELRCDPISGHTALYWYRQSLGQGLEFLIYFQGNSAPDKSGLPSDRFSAERTGGSVSTLTIQRTQQEDSAVYLCASSYAPAGGTQYFGPGTRLTVL.

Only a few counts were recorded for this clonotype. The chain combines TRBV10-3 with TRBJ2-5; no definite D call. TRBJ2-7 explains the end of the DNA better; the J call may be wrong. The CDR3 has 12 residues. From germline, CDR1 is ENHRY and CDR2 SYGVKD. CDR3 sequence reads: CAISESPGEQYF. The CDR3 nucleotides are TGTGCCATCAGTGAGTCCCCAGGCGAGCAGTACTTC.

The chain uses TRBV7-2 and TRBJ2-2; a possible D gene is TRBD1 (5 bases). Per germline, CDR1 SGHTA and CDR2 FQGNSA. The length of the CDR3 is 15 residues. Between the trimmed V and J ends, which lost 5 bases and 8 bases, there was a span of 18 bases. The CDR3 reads CASSPKLGAPGELFF. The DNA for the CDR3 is TGTGCCAGCAGCCCAAAATTAGGGGCGCCGGGGGAGCTGTTTTTT. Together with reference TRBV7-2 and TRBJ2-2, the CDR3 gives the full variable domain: GAGVSQSPSNKVTEKGKDVELRCDPISGHTALYWYRQSLGQGLEFLIYFQGNSAPDKSGLPSDRFSAERTGGSVSTLTIQRTQQEDSAVYLCASSPKLGAPGELFFGEGSRLTVL.

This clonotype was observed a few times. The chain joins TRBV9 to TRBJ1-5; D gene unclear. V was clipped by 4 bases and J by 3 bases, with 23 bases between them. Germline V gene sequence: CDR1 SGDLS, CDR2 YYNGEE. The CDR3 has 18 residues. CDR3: CASSIQNGSPIPNQPQHF. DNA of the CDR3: TGTGCCAGCAGCATTCAAAATGGGTCCCCAATTCCCAATCAGCCCCAGCATTTT. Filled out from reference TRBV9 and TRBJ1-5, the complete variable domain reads DSGVTQTPKHLITATGQRVTLRCSPRSGDLSVYWYQQSLDQGLQFLIQYYNGEERAKGNILERFSAQQFPDLHSELNLSSLELGDSALYFCASSIQNGSPIPNQPQHFGDGTRLSIL.

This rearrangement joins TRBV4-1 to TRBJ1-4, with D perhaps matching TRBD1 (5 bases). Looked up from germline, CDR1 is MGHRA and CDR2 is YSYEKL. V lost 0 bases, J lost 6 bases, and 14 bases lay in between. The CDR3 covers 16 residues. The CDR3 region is CASSQELGTSHEKLFF. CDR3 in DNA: TGCGCCAGCAGCCAAGAACTCGGGACGTCGCATGAAAAACTGTTTTTT.

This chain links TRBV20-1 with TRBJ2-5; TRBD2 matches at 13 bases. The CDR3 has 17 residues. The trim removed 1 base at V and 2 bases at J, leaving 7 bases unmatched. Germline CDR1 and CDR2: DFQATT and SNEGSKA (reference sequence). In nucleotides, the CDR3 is TGCAGTGCTAGAGGGGGGACTAGCGGGGCAACACAAGAGACCCAGTACTTC. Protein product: CSARGGTSGATQETQYF.

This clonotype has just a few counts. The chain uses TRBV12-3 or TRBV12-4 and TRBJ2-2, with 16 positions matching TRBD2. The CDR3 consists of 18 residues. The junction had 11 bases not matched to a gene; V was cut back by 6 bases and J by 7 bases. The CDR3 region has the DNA TGTGCCAGCAGCCCCTCGGGACTAGCGGGAGGGCCGATCGGGGAGCTGTTTTTT. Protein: CASSPSGLAGGPIGELFF.

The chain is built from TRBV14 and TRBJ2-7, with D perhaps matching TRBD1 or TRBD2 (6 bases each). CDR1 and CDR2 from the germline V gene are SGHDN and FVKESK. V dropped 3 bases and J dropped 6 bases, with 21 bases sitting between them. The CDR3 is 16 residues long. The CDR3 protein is CASSHDRTNGSIEQYF. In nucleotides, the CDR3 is TGTGCCAGCAGCCATGACAGGACTAACGGGAGTATCGAGCAGTACTTC.

The CDR3 DNA follows: TGTGCCAGCAGCCAAGGGGGCCTAAACGAGCAGTACTTC. It translates to CASSQGGLNEQYF. The chain has TRBV14 and TRBJ2-7; possible D gene TRBD1, 5 bases. Germline V gives CDR1 SGHDN, CDR2 FVKESK. V gave up 1 base and J gave up 5 bases, with 9 bases separating them. This CDR3 contains 13 residues.

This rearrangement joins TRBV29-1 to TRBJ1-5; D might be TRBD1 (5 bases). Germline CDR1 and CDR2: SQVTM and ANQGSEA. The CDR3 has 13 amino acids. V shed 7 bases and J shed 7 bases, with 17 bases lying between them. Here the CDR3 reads CSATSGTLQPQHF. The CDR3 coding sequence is TGCAGCGCCACGTCGGGGACCCTCCAGCCCCAGCATTTT.

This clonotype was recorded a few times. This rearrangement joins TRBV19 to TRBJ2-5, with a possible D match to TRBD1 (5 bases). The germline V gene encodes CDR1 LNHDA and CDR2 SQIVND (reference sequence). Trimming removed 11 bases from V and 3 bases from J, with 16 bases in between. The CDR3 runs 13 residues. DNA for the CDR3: TGTGCCGGTTCTACAGGAGCCGAAGAGACCCAGTACTTC. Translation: CAGSTGAEETQYF.